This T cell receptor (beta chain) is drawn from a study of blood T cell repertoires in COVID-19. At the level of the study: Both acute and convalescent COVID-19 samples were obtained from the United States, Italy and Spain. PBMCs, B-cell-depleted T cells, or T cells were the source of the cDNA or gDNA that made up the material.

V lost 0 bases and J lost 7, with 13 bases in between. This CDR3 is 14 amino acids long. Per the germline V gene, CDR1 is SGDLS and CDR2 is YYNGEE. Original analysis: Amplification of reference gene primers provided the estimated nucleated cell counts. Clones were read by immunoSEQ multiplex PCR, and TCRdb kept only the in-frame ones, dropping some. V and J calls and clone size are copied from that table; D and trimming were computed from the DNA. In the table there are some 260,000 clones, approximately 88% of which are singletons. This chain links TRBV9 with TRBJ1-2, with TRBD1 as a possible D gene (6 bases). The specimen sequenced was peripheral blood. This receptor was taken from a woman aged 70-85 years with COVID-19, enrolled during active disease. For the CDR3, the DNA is TGTGCCAGCAGCGTAGATTCAGGGGTGGGTGGCTACACCTTC. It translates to CASSVDSGVGGYTF.